This T cell receptor (beta chain) was sequenced for a study of graft-versus-host responses after intestinal transplantation. About the study: Every recipient had anti-thymocyte globulin induction and about three years of tacrolimus plus steroids. Regarding the study as a whole: GvH clones were identified in recipient marrow, with some first appearing in ileum or blood. Graft-donor T cell macrochimerism coincided with high graft-versus-host to host-versus-graft clonal ratios in allografts.

Data came from immunoSEQ multiplex PCR; TCRdb stores just in-frame clones and leaves some out. The profile shows fewer than 85,000 clones, around 82% of them singletons. As concerns this clone: Its specificity is unknown.

CDR1 and CDR2 from the germline V gene are MDHEN and SYDVKM. V lost 6 bases and J lost 5; bases outside the gene matches: 7. The length of the CDR3 is 14 residues. The sequence was collected from a human donor who was the organ donor for an intestinal transplant. This chain joins TRBV28 and TRBJ1-5; TRBD1 matches 7 bases. Material: unstimulated CD4+ T cells sorted from spleen or lymph node cells, obtained before transplant. The CDR3 spells CASSSAGGHQPQHF. The CDR3 DNA follows: TGTGCCAGCAGCTCCGCAGGGGGTCATCAGCCCCAGCATTTT. The complete variable domain, with remaining parts taken from reference TRBV28 and TRBJ1-5, reads DVKVTQSSRYLVKRTGEKVFLECVQDMDHENMFWYRQDPGLGLRLIYFSYDVKMKEKGDIPEGYSVSREKKERFSLILESASTNQTSMYLCASSSAGGHQPQHFGDGTRLSIL.